This T cell receptor (beta chain) was sequenced in a study of blood T cell repertoires in COVID-19. This CDR3 has 16 residues. The ends lost 4 bases at V and 5 bases at J; junction bases unmatched: 11. Germline values: CDR1 MNHNS, CDR2 SASEGT. Measured with immunoSEQ multiplex PCR; TCRdb has only the in-frame clones, and not every one. The sample consists of 200,000 to 250,000 clones, 84% of them appearing once. Sequenced input: PBMCs or T cells enriched from blood (not recorded which). The chain employs TRBV6-1 and TRBJ1-2, with TRBD1 matching 9 bases. The source of this sequence is a middle-aged woman who had recovered from COVID-19. The CDR3 reads CASSVKSRDRAYGYTF. The CDR3 DNA is TGTGCCAGCAGTGTGAAAAGCCGGGACAGGGCTTATGGCTACACCTTC.